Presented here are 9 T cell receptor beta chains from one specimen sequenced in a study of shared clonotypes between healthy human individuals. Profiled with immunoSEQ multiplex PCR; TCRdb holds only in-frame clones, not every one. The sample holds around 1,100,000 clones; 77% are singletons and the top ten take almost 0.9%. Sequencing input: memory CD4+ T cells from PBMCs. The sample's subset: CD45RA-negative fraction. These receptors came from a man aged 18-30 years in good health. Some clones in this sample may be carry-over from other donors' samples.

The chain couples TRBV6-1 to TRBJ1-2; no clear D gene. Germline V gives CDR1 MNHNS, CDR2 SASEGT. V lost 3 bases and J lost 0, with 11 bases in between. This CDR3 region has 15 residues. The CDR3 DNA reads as TGTGCCAGCAGTGACCTCCCCCTACCTAACTATGGCTACACCTTC. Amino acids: CASSDLPLPNYGYTF.

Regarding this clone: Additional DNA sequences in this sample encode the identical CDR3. CDR3 in DNA: TGTGCCAGCAGTTCCCCTGCAACTAATGAAAAACTGTTTTTT. Protein sequence: CASSSPATNEKLFF. The J gene is TRBJ1-4, the V gene TRBV28; D is unresolved. With 4 bases removed from V and 0 bases from J, the gap between germline ends came to 6 bases. This CDR3 region has 14 residues. CDR1 MDHEN and CDR2 SYDVKM come from the germline V gene.

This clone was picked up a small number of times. CDR3 nucleotide sequence: TGCGCCAGCACTTCGGACCCGGGACAGGGAGGGTATGGCTACACCTTC. This translates into CASTSDPGQGGYGYTF. This rearrangement joins TRBV5-1 to TRBJ1-2; 9 bases align to TRBD1. The CDR3 runs 16 residues. V dropped 6 bases and J dropped 5; count of bases not matched to a gene: 14. Germline values: CDR1 SGHRS, CDR2 YFSETQ.

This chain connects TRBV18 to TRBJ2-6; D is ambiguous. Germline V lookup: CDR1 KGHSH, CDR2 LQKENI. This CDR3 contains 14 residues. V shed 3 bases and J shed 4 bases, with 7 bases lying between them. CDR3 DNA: TGTGCCAGCTCACCCCCCGTCGGGGCCAACGTCCTGACTTTC. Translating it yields CASSPPVGANVLTF.

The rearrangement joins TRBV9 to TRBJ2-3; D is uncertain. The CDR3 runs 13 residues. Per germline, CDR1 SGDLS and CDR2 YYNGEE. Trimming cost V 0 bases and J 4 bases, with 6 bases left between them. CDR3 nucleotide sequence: TGTGCCAGCAGCGTAGGGCAAGCAGATACGCAGTATTTT. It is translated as CASSVGQADTQYF.

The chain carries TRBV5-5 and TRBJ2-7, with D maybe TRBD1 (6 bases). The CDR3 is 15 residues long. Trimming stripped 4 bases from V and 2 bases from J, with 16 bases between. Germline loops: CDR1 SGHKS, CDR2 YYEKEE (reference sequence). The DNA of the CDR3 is TGTGCCAGCAGCAGGAGGACAGAGCGAACCTACGAGCAGTACTTC. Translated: CASSRRTERTYEQYF.

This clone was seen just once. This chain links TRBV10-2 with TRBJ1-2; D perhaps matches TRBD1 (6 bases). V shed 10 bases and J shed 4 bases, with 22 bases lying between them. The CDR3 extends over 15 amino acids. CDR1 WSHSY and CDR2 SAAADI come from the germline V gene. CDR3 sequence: CATHDYTGSGYGYTF. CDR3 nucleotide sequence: TGCGCCACCCACGACTATACAGGGAGCGGCTATGGCTACACCTTC.

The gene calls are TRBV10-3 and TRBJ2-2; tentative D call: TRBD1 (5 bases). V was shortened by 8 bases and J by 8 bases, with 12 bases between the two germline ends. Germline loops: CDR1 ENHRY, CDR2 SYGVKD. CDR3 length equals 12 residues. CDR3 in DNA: TGTGCCATCGGGGCCGGCACGGGGGAGCTGTTTTTT. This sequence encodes CAIGAGTGELFF.

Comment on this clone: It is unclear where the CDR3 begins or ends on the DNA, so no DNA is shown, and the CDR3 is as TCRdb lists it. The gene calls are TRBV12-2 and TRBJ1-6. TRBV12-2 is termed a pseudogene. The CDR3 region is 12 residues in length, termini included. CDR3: CASRFGWGILHF.